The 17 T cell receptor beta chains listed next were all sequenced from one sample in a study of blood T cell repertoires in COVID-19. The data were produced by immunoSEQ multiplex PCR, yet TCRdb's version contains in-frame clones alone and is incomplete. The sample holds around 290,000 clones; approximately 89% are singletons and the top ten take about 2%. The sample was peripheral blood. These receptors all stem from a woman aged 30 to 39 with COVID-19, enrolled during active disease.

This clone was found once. The DNA for the CDR3 is TGTGCCAGCAGCCAAGACCTAGTCTCAGCCTACAATGAGCAGTTCTTC. Translated, it gives CASSQDLVSAYNEQFF. The chain links TRBV3-1 (or the pseudogene TRBV3-2) to TRBJ2-1; D remains ambiguous. This CDR3 is 16 amino acids long. CDR1 and CDR2 from the germline V gene are LGHDT and YNNKEL (reference sequence). Trimming shortened V by 0 bases and J by 2 bases, and 11 bases separated the two germline ends.

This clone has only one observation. CDR3 nucleotides: TGTGCCAGCAGTTCGTATGCCGGGACAGGGACCTACGAGCAGTACTTC. It yields the protein CASSSYAGTGTYEQYF. The genes are TRBV28 and TRBJ2-7, with 9 bases lining up with TRBD1. Germline assignment: CDR1 MDHEN and CDR2 SYDVKM. The CDR3 is 16 amino acids. The ends lost 4 bases at V and 2 bases at J; junction bases unmatched: 9.

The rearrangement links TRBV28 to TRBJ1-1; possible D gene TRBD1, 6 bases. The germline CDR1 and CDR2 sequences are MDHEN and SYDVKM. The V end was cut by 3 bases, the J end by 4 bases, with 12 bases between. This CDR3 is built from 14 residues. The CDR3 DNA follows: TGTGCCAGCAGTTTCCAGGGGTCAGGCACTGAAGCTTTCTTT. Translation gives CASSFQGSGTEAFF.

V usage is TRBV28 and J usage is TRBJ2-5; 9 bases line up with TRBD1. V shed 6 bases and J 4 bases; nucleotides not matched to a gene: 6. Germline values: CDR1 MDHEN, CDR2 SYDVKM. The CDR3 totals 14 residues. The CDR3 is CASSDRQGGETQYF. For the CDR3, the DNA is TGTGCCAGCAGCGATCGACAGGGGGGAGAGACCCAGTACTTC. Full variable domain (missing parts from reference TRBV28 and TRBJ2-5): DVKVTQSSRYLVKRTGEKVFLECVQDMDHENMFWYRQDPGLGLRLIYFSYDVKMKEKGDIPEGYSVSREKKERFSLILESASTNQTSMYLCASSDRQGGETQYFGPGTRLLVL.

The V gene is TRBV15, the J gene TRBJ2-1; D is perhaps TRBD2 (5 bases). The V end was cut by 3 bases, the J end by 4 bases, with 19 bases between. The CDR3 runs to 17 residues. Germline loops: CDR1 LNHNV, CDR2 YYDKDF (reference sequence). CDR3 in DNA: TGTGCCACCAGCAGGGACCCACTAGTAGAGGTTTACAATGAGCAGTTCTTC. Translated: CATSRDPLVEVYNEQFF.

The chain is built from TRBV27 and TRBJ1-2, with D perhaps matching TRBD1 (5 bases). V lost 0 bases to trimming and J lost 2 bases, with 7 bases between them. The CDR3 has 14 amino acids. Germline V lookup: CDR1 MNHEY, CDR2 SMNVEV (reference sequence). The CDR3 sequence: CASSLSGVNYGYTF. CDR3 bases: TGTGCCAGCAGTTTATCAGGGGTGAACTATGGCTACACCTTC.

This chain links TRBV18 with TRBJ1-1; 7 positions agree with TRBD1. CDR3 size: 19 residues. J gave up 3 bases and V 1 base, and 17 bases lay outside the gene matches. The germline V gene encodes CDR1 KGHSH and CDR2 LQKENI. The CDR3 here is CASSPRSGAGGLRYTEAFF. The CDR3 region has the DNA TGTGCCAGCTCACCACGTTCTGGGGCAGGGGGATTAAGGTACACTGAAGCTTTCTTT.

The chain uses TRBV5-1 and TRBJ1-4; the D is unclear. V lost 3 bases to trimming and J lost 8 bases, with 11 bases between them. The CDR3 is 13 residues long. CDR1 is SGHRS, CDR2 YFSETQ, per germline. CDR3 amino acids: CASSSVGREKLFF. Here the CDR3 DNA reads TGCGCCAGCAGCTCGGTTGGCAGGGAAAAACTGTTTTTT.

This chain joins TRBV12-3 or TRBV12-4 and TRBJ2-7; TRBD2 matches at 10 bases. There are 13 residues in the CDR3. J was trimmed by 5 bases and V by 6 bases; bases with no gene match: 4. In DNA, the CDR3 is TGTGCCAGCAGCCTAGCGGGAGTGGACGAGCAGTACTTC. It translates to CASSLAGVDEQYF.

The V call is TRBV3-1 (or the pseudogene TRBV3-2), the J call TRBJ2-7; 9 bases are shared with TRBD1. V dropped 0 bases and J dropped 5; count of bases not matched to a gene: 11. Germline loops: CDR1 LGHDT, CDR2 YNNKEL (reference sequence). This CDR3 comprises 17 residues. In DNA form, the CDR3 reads TGTGCCAGCAGCCAAGATCGTCTGGGACAGGGCAGCCACGAGCAGTACTTC. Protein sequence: CASSQDRLGQGSHEQYF.

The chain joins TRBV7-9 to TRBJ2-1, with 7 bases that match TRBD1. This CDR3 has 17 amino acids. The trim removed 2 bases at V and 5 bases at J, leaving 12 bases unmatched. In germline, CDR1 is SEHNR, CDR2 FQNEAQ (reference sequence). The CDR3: CASSLIGWDSLNNEQFF. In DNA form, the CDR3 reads TGTGCCAGCAGCTTAATCGGCTGGGACAGCTTAAACAATGAGCAGTTCTTC.

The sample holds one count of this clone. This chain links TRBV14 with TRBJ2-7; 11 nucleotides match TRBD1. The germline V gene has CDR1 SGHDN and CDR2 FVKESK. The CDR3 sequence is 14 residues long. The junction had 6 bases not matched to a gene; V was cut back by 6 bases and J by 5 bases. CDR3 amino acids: CASSWTGGADEQYF. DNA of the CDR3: TGTGCCAGCAGTTGGACAGGGGGCGCCGACGAGCAGTACTTC.

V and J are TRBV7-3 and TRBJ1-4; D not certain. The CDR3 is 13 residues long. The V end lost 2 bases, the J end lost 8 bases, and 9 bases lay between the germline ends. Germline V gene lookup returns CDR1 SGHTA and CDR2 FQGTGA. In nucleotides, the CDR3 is TGTGCCAGCAGCTTAGACTACAGAGAAAAACTGTTTTTT. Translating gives CASSLDYREKLFF.

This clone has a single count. In DNA, the CDR3 is TGTGCCAGCAGGCAATTCTTCGGGACGGCGGGGGCCATGAACACTGAAGCTTTCTTT. The encoded protein is CASRQFFGTAGAMNTEAFF. The V and J genes are TRBV28 and TRBJ1-1; TRBD1 might be the D (6 bases). Germline V lookup: CDR1 MDHEN, CDR2 SYDVKM. Trimming stripped 6 bases from V and 0 bases from J, with 26 bases between. CDR3 length: 19 residues.

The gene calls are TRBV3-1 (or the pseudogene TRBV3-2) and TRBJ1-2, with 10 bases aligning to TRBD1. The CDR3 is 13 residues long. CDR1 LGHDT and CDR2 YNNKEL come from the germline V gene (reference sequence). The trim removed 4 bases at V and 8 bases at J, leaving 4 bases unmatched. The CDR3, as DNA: TGTGCCAGCAGCCCAGGGGACAGGGGAGGCTACACCTTC. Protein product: CASSPGDRGGYTF.

CDR3 loop: CSGVGGSMNTEAFF. The DNA for the CDR3 is TGCAGCGGCGTTGGGGGGTCCATGAACACTGAAGCTTTCTTT. The rearrangement links TRBV29-1 to TRBJ1-1; a possible D gene is TRBD1 (5 bases). The CDR3 has 14 residues. Germline CDR1 reads SQVTM; CDR2 reads ANQGSEA. The V end was cut by 7 bases, the J end by 0 bases, with 15 bases between.

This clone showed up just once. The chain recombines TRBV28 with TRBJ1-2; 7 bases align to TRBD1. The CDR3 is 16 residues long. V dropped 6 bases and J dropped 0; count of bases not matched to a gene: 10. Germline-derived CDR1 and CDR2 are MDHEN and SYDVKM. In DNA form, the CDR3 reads TGTGCCAGCAGCGCGGACAGGCTGAGAGCTAACTATGGCTACACCTTC. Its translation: CASSADRLRANYGYTF.